This entry is about one T cell receptor beta chain. Its cognate antigen is unknown. This CDR3 has 15 amino acids. Looked up from germline, CDR1 is SGHAT and CDR2 is FQNNGV. V was cut by 2 bases and J by 1 base, with 8 bases left in between. PCR involved 60 Vbeta and 13 Jbeta primers. Here immunoSEQ multiplex PCR was the method, and the copy in TCRdb shows in-frame clones only, minus some. This table has 200,000 to 250,000 clones, approximately 82% appearing once. This record comes from a study of cytomegalovirus exposure and HLA in healthy donors. Study background: There were about 85 million unique TCRs (from HLA-typed donors) in an early data release. Study-level results: Presence/absence analyses took donor sequencing depth as roughly uniform. One later analysis reportedly identified an Asian-associated ancestry cluster that showed fewer N-insertions than the approximately 710-donor mean.

The TCR sequence derives from a woman aged 35 to 49 in good health and CMV-seronegative. Sequencing input: PBMCs. The rearrangement joins TRBV11-2 to TRBJ2-2; no firm D call. CDR3 sequence: CASSLIVLNTGELFF. CDR3 nucleotides: TGTGCCAGCAGCTTAATCGTATTGAACACCGGGGAGCTGTTTTTT.